The clone carrying this TCR beta chain has only one observation. This CDR3 has 17 amino acids. Germline V CDR1 and CDR2: SGHAT, FQNNGV. V dropped 0 bases and J dropped 1; count of bases not matched to a gene: 7. The sample belongs to a study of T cell changes during pregnancy in multiple sclerosis. Only in-frame clones appear in the TCRdb table, and some are missing; sequencing was by immunoSEQ multiplex PCR. In the table there are over 7,000 clones, 87% of which are singletons. Specimen: CD8+ T cells from peripheral blood mononuclear cells, collected in the first trimester of pregnancy. This chain joins TRBV11-2 and TRBJ2-5; 8 bases fit TRBD1. The receptor's source is a female donor in good health, enrolled as a control in a pregnancy study. The CDR3 nucleotides read TGTGCCAGCAGCTTAGACCAGACAGGGGTGCTCCAAGAGACCCAGTACTTC. Amino acid sequence: CASSLDQTGVLQETQYF.